Listed here are 2 T cell receptor beta chains from one sample, sequenced in a study of blood T cell repertoires in COVID-19. Sequencing used immunoSEQ multiplex PCR; TCRdb keeps in-frame clones, though not all of them. This table holds about 49,000 clones, approximately 85% found once. Material for sequencing was peripheral blood. The receptors shown here come from a human donor in a cohort sampled during active COVID-19.

CDR3 sequence reads: CAWSLGSSGNTIYF. In DNA form, the CDR3 reads TGTGCCTGGAGCTTGGGCAGCTCTGGAAACACCATATATTTT. The chain is built from TRBV30 and TRBJ1-3; D unclear. The length of the CDR3 is 14 residues. V gave up 3 bases and J gave up 0 bases, with 9 bases separating them. Germline V gives CDR1 GTSNPN, CDR2 SVGIG (reference sequence).

The V and J genes are TRBV3-1 (or the pseudogene TRBV3-2) and TRBJ1-4, with 7 positions matching TRBD1. This CDR3 spans 20 amino acids. J gave up 3 bases and V 4 bases, and 20 bases lay outside the gene matches. Per germline, CDR1 LGHDT and CDR2 YNNKEL (reference sequence). The DNA of the CDR3 is TGTGCCAGCAGCCCTCCTGGGCGCCCGTACAGGGGCCGTCCTAATGAAAAACTGTTTTTT. Translation gives CASSPPGRPYRGRPNEKLFF.